This entry concerns a single T cell receptor (beta chain). This clonotype has only a few counts. Its antigen is not yet known. It has no much larger one-base neighbor in the sample; base qualities were not kept. CDR3 length: 14 amino acids, cysteine to phenylalanine. The entry retains the CDR3 DNA only, 42 bases that are in frame from base 1. Cut back by 0 bases and 8 bases, the V and J ends lie 12 bases apart. CDR1 and CDR2, per the germline V gene, are SGHRS and YFSETQ. Sequencing was performed on an Illumina NovaSeq 6000. cDNA libraries for TCRalpha and TCRbeta were prepared by 5'RACE using constant-segment primers, with sample barcodes and unique molecular identifiers added. RNA was extracted from every sample with Trizol reagent. Library amplification was performed in two PCR steps, and a second sample barcode and Illumina TruSeq adapters were introduced in the second step. Libraries were sequenced on an Illumina NovaSeq with 2 x 150 bp paired-end reads. The paper's processing steps were these. Demultiplexing of reads and collapsing into UMI-guided consensus sequences were performed with migec v1.2.7. Using mixcr v2.1.11, the UMI consensuses were aligned to TRA and TRB V and J templates and assembled into clonotypes. Clonotypes were classified as expanded or contracted when called significant by both edgeR and NoisET, with noise models trained on biological replicates. For edgeR calls, the cutoffs were a false discovery rate-adjusted p below 0.01 and a log2 fold-change threshold of 1. As an exploratory analysis of dynamics, max-normalized trajectories of the 1000 most abundant clonotypes were examined with PCA combined with hierarchical clustering. Each responding clone was given a CD4 or CD8 phenotype based on the CD4+ and CD8+ repertoires, which had been sequenced separately. The public reads were run again by TCRdb, first through fastp at Q25 and then through MiXCR, and only productive beta chains were kept. Records with the same CDR3 protein are collapsed into one entry carrying the most frequent genes and DNA. Clone size and V and J calls follow TCRdb, not the original study. In all, the sample holds fewer than 250,000 distinct CDR3 sequences, and around 20% of those were seen once. Clones ranked in the top ten supply roughly 2.6% of the sample.

Ficoll-Paque density gradient centrifugation was used to isolate PBMCs. This sample stems from a study of T-cell memory formation after mild COVID-19 (dated by TCRdb to the early 2020s). Study-level background: TCR sequence clusters from the two donors were largely donor specific. In two donors, T-cell clones that expanded and contracted after mild COVID-19 were tracked by sequencing TCRalpha and TCRbeta repertoires over time. Two young, previously healthy adult volunteers made up the cohort, one male and one female. The full study reports these points: The study covered only a couple of mild cases, and larger cohorts including severe cases with pre-infection samples were considered necessary. Contracting CD4+ clones turned up mainly in the CM and EM memory subsets, whereas EMRA was where CD8+ clones were enriched. The detection of some responding clones in pre-infection memory suggests that pre-existing cross-reactive memory T cells joined the SARS-CoV-2 response. Whether the second-wave clones peaking on day 37 were SARS-CoV-2 specific was not confirmed. Balanced CD4/CD8 phenotypes were observed for clones contracting from day 15 to 85, whereas a bias towards CD4+ was observed for a second wave of clones expanding from day 15 to 37.

The sample consisted of PBMCs or a T cell subset sorted from them (not recorded which). The rearranged chain carries TRBV5-1 and TRBJ2-1; TRBD1 is perhaps the D gene, given 5 matching bases. This clonotype was obtained from an adult woman who had mild COVID-19 (a few samples of this study predate the infection). The sample titles of this study are shuffled in the database, so cell type and time point are left out; the donor was told from shared clones. The DNA sequence is given as TGCGCCAGCAGCTTGGTCAGGGTACTGGATGAGCAGTTCTTC. This is translated as CASSLVRVLDEQFF. When the CDR3 is completed using the reference TRBV5-1 and TRBJ2-1 genes on either side, the full variable domain is KAGVTQTPRYLIKTRGQQVTLSCSPISGHRSVSWYQQTPGQGLQFLFEYFSETQRNKGNFPGRFSGRQFSNSRSEMNVSTLELGDSALYLCASSLVRVLDEQFFGPGTRLTVL.